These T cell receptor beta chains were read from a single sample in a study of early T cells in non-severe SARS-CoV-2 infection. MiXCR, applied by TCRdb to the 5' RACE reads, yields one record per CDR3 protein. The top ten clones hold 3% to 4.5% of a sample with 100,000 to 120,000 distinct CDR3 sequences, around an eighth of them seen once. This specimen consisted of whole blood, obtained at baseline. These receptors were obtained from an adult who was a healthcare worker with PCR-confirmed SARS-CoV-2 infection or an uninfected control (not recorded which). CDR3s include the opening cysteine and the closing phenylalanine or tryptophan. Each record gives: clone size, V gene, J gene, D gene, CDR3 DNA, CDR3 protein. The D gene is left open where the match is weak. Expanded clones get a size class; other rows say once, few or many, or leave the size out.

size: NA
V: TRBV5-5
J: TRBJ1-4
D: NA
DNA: TGTGCCAGCAGCTGGAAAGATGAAAAACTGTTTTTT
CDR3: CASSWKDEKLFF

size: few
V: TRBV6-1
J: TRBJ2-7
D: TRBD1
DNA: TGTGCCAGCAGTGAATTGACAGGGGATACCTACGAGCAGTACTTC
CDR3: CASSELTGDTYEQYF

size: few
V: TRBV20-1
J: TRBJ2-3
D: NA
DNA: TGCAGTGCCCCCCCGTCAGATACGCAGTATTTT
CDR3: CSAPPSDTQYF

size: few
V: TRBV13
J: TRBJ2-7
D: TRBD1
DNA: TGTGCCAGCAGCTTAGGCCCGGGGACAGGCGTAAGCGAGCAGTACTTC
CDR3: CASSLGPGTGVSEQYF

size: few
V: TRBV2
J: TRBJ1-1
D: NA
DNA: TGTGCCAGCACAAGCAGGGCAGGCACTGAAGCTTTCTTT
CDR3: CASTSRAGTEAFF

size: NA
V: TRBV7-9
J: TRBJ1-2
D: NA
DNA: TGTGCCAGCAGCTTAATTGGTCGGGGAACCTATGGCTACACCTTC
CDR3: CASSLIGRGTYGYTF

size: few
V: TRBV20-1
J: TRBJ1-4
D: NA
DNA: TGCAGTGCTGCCAGCAATAATGAAAAACTGTTTTTT
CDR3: CSAASNNEKLFF

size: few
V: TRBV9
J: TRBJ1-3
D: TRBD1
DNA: TGTGCCAGCAGCGTAGGACAGGGGACAGGAGGATCTGGAAACACCATATATTTT
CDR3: CASSVGQGTGGSGNTIYF

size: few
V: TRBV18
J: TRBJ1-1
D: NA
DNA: TGTGCCAGCTCACCATCAGCAGGGAGGAGAGTCGAAGCTTTCTTT
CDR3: CASSPSAGRRVEAFF

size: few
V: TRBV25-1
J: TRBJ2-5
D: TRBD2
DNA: TGTGCCAGCAGGATAGCGGGAGCGGAGGAGACCCAGTACTTC
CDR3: CASRIAGAEETQYF

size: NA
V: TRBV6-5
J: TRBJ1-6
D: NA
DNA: TGTGCCAGCAGTTACTCGGCAGCTTCACCCCTCCACTTT
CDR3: CASSYSAASPLHF

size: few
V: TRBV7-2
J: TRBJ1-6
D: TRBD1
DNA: TGTGCCAGCACCAGGGACAGGCGGAATTCACCCCTCCACTTT
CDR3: CASTRDRRNSPLHF

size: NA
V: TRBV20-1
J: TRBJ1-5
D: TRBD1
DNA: TGCAGTGCTGTAGGGACAGGGTGGGGAAATCAGCCCCAGCATTTT
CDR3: CSAVGTGWGNQPQHF

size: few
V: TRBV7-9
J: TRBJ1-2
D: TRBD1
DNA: TGTGCCAGCAGCCCCCCCGACAGGGCGGGAGGCTACACCTTC
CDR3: CASSPPDRAGGYTF

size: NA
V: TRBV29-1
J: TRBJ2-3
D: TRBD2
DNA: TGCAGCGTTGAGCGGGAGGGCCTAAGGGGTACGCAGTATTTT
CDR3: CSVEREGLRGTQYF

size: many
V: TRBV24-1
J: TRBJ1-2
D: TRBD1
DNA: TGTGCCACCAGTGGTTTGGACAGGACTCTTGTTATCTATGGCTACACCTTC
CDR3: CATSGLDRTLVIYGYTF

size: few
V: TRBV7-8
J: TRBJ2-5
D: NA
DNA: TGTGCCAGCAGCTTAGGCAGGACCCTTAATTTTGAGACCCAGTACTTC
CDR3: CASSLGRTLNFETQYF

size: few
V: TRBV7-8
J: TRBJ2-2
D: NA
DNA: TGTGCCAGCAGCTGGGAGGTGAACACCGGGGAGCTGTTTTTT
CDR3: CASSWEVNTGELFF

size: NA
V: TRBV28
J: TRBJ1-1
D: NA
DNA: TGTGCCACCCGTCTTCTGTTGGAGCCTGAAGCTTTCTTT
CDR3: CATRLLLEPEAFF